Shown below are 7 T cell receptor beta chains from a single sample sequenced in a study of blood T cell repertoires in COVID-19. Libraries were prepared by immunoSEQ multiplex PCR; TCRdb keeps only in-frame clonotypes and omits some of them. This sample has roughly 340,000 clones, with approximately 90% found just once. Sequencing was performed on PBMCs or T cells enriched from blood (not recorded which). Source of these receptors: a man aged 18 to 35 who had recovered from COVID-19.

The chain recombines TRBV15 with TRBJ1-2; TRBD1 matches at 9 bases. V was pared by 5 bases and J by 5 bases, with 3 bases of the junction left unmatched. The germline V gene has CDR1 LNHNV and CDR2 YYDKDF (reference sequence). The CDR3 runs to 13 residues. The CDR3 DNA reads TGTGCCACCAGCGCGGGACAGGGATATGGCTACACCTTC. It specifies CATSAGQGYGYTF.

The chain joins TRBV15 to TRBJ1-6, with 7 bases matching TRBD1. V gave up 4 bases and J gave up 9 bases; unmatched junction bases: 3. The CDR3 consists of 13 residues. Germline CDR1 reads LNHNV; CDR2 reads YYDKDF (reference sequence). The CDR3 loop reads CATSIRGLSPLHF. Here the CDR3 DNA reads TGTGCCACCAGCATTAGGGGGCTTTCACCCCTCCACTTT.

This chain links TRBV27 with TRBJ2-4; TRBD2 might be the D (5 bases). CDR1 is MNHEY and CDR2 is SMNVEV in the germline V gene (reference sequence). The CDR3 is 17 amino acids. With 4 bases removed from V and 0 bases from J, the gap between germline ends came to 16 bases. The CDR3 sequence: CASSSATGREAKNIQYF. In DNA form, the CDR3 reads TGTGCCAGCAGTTCCGCGACGGGGAGAGAAGCCAAAAACATTCAGTACTTC.

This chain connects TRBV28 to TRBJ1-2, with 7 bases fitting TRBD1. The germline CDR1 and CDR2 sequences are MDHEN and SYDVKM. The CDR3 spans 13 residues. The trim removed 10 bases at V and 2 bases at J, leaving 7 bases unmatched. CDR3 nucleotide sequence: TGTGCCACCGTGGGACAGCACAACTATGGCTACACCTTC. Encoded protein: CATVGQHNYGYTF.

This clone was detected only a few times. CDR3 DNA: TGTGCCAGCAGTGAACAAGCTAACTATGGCTACACCTTC. It is translated as CASSEQANYGYTF. This chain joins TRBV12-3 or TRBV12-4 and TRBJ1-2; D not certain. The CDR3 runs 13 residues. V dropped 5 bases and J dropped 0 bases, with 7 bases sitting between them.

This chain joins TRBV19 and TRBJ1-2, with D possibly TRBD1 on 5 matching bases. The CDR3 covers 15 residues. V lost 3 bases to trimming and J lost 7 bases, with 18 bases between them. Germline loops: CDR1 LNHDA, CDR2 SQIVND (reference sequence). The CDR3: CASSIKGSPGGGYTF. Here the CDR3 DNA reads TGTGCCAGTAGTATCAAGGGCAGCCCCGGGGGTGGCTACACCTTC.

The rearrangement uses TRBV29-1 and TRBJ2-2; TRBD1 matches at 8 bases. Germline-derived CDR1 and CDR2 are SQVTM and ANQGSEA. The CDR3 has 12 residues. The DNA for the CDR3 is TGCACCGGACAGGGGAACACCGGGGAGCTGTTTTTT. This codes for CTGQGNTGELFF.